Listed below are T cell receptor beta chains from one sample, sequenced in a study of T cells in Graves' hyperthyroidism and ophthalmopathy. In TCRdb, the multiplex PCR reads were re-called with MiXCR into one record per CDR3 protein. Among approximately 400,000 distinct CDR3 sequences, roughly 13% were seen once, and the ten largest hold 20%. The material sequenced was blood. The receptors here all came from a man aged 25-45 years with Graves' hyperthyroidism that later progressed to Graves' ophthalmopathy. CDR3s include the opening cysteine and the closing phenylalanine or tryptophan. The order of the fields is clone size, D gene, V gene, J gene, CDR3 protein, CDR3 DNA. D genes are given only for firm matches. A row's size may be missing; if present it is once, few, many or a size class.

>many|.|TRBV30|TRBJ2-2
CAWSVQGELFF
TGTGCCTGGAGTGTACAAGGGGAGCTGTTTTTT
>.|.|TRBV7-2|TRBJ1-3
CASSLEAENTIYF
TGTGCCAGCAGCTTAGAAGCGGAAAACACCATATATTTT
>.|.|TRBV7-2|TRBJ2-1
CASSVLAETYNEQFF
TGTGCCAGCAGCGTTTTAGCGGAAACCTACAATGAGCAGTTCTTC
>many|.|TRBV5-1|TRBJ2-7
CASSSWGFDEQYF
TGCGCCAGCAGCTCCTGGGGTTTCGACGAGCAGTACTTC
>.|TRBD1|TRBV27|TRBJ1-2
CASSAHSGTEVNYGYTF
TGTGCCAGCAGTGCACACTCGGGGACAGAGGTTAACTATGGCTACACCTTC
>many|TRBD1|TRBV6-1|TRBJ2-2
CASKRQGSNTGELFF
TGTGCCAGCAAAAGACAGGGATCGAACACCGGGGAGCTGTTTTTT
>many|.|TRBV6-1|TRBJ1-5
CASSSTGWQPQHF
TGTGCCAGCAGTTCCACAGGGTGGCAGCCCCAGCATTTT
>many|.|TRBV7-4|TRBJ1-5
CASSTLRGACNQPQHF
TGTGCCAGCAGCACCCTGAGAGGGGCTTGCAATCAGCCCCAGCATTTT
>many|.|TRBV20-1|TRBJ1-1
CSARVSGYGEAFF
TGCAGTGCTAGAGTTTCCGGGTACGGGGAAGCTTTCTTT
>.|TRBD1|TRBV7-9|TRBJ2-2
CASSLPLGDRGSTGELFF
TGTGCCAGCAGCTTACCCCTGGGGGACAGGGGGAGTACCGGGGAGCTGTTTTTT
>many|.|TRBV3-1|TRBJ2-3
CASSQAHPTDTQYF
TGTGCCAGCAGCCAAGCACATCCCACAGATACGCAGTATTTT
>few|TRBD1|TRBV5-1|TRBJ2-3
CASSLARQGATDTQYF
TGCGCCAGCAGCTTGGCGCGGCAGGGGGCTACAGATACGCAGTATTTT
>many|.|TRBV28|TRBJ1-1
CASSPPGRMNTEAFF
TGTGCCAGCAGTCCTCCGGGACGGATGAACACTGAAGCTTTCTTT
>few|.|TRBV24-1|TRBJ2-1
CATSDHLYNEQFF
TGTGCCACCAGTGATCATCTATACAATGAGCAGTTCTTC
>few|.|TRBV18|TRBJ1-2
CASSKPPNIYGYTF
TGTGCCAGCTCTAAACCGCCGAATATCTATGGCTACACCTTC
>many|.|TRBV27|TRBJ2-3
CASSFRYTDTQYF
TGTGCCAGCAGTTTCCGGTACACAGATACGCAGTATTTT
>.|TRBD1|TRBV11-3|TRBJ2-5
CASRQGSSVQYF
TGTGCCAGCAGACAGGGGTCGTCGGTCCAGTACTTC
>few|.|TRBV10-2|TRBJ1-6
CASRLAESEGSPLHF
TGCGCCAGCAGGCTGGCGGAATCAGAAGGATCACCCCTCCACTTT
>many|.|TRBV3-1|TRBJ1-3
CASRGGPGNTIYF
TGTGCCAGCAGGGGGGGGCCCGGAAACACCATATATTTT
>few|.|TRBV20-1|TRBJ2-1
CSARKNEQFF
TGCAGTGCTAGAAAAAATGAGCAGTTCTTC
>many|.|TRBV12-3/TRBV12-4|TRBJ2-1
CASSHENYNEQFF
TGTGCCAGCAGTCACGAGAACTACAATGAGCAGTTCTTC
>many|.|TRBV11-2|TRBJ1-1
CASSLRGALMNTEAFF
TGTGCCAGCAGCTTACGGGGGGCCCTGATGAACACTGAAGCTTTCTTT
>many|.|TRBV29-1|TRBJ1-1
CSVEKGNTEAFF
TGCAGCGTTGAAAAGGGTAACACTGAAGCTTTCTTT
>many|TRBD1|TRBV7-8|TRBJ1-4
CASSKRTGNEKLFF
TGTGCCAGCAGCAAGAGGACAGGGAATGAAAAACTGTTTTTT
>many|.|TRBV5-5|TRBJ1-1
CASSLATGNTEAFF
TGTGCCAGCAGCTTGGCGACAGGGAACACTGAAGCTTTCTTT
>many|.|TRBV28|TRBJ1-2
CASSPGGGLWDGYTF
TGTGCCAGCAGTCCAGGTGGAGGGTTGTGGGATGGCTACACCTTC